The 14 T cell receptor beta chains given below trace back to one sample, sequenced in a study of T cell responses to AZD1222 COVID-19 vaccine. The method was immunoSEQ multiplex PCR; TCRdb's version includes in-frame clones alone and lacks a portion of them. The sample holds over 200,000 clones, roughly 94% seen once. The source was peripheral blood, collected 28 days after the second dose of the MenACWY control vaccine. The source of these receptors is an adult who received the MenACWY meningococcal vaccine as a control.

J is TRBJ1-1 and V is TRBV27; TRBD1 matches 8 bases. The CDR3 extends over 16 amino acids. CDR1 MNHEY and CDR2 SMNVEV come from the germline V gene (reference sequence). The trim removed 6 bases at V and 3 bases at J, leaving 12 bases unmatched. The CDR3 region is CASRGQGALVDTEAFF. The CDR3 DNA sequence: TGTGCCAGCAGGGGGCAGGGGGCCCTGGTGGACACTGAAGCTTTCTTT.

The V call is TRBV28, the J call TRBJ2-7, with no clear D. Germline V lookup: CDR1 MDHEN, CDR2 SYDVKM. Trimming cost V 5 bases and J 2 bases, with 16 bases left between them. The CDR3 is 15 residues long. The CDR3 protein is CASSLANTATYEQYF. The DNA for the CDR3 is TGTGCCAGCAGTCTGGCGAATACAGCGACCTACGAGCAGTACTTC.

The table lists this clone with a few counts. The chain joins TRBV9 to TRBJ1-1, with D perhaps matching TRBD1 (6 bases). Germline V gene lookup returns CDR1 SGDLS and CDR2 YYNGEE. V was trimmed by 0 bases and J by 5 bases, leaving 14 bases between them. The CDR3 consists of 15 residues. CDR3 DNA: TGTGCCAGCAGCGTAGAGGGGGTAGGGAGGACTGAAGCTTTCTTT. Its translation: CASSVEGVGRTEAFF.

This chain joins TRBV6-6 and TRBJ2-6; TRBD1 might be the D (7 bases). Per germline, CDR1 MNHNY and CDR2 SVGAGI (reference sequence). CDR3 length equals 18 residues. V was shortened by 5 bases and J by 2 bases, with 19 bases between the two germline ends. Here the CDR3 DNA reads TGTGCCAGCAGTCGTCGAGCCACAGGGGAGGCTGGGGCCAACGTCCTGACTTTC. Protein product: CASSRRATGEAGANVLTF.

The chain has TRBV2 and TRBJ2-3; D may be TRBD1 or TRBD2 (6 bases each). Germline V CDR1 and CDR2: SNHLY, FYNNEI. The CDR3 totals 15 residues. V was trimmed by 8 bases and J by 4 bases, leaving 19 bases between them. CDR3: CASALTGAYADTQYF. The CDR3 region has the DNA TGTGCCAGCGCATTGACGGGGGCGTACGCAGATACGCAGTATTTT. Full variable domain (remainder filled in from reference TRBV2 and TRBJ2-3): EPEVTQTPSHQVTQMGQEVILRCVPISNHLYFYWYRQILGQKVEFLVSFYNNEISEKSEIFDDQFSVERPDGSNFTLKIRSTKLEDSAMYFCASALTGAYADTQYFGPGTRLTVL.

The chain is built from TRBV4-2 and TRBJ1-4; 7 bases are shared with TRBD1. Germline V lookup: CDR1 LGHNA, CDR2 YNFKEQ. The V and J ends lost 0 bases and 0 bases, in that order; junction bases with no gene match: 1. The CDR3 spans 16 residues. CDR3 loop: CASSQEGTATNEKLFF. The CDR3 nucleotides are TGTGCCAGCAGCCAAGAGGGGACAGCAACTAATGAAAAACTGTTTTTT.

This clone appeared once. Here the CDR3 reads CASHRDRNTEAFF. CDR3 sequence (DNA): TGTGCCAGCCACCGGGACAGGAACACTGAAGCTTTCTTT. The rearrangement uses TRBV7-2 and TRBJ1-1; 7 nucleotides match TRBD1. The CDR3 sequence is 13 residues long. Germline V CDR1 and CDR2: SGHTA, FQGNSA. V was pared by 8 bases and J by 1 base, with 4 bases of the junction left unmatched.

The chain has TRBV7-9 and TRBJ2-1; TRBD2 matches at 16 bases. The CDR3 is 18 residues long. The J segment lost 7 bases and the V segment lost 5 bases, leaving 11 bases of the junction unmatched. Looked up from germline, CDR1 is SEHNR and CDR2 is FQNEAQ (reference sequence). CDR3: CASSPGTSGRAQWNEQFF. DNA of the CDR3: TGTGCCAGCAGCCCCGGGACTAGCGGGAGGGCACAATGGAATGAGCAGTTCTTC.

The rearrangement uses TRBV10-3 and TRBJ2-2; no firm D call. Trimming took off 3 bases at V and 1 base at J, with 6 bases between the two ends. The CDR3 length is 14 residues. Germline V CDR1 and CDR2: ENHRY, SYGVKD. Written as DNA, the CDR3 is TGTGCCATCAGTGACCGACGGAACACCGGGGAGCTGTTTTTT. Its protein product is CAISDRRNTGELFF.

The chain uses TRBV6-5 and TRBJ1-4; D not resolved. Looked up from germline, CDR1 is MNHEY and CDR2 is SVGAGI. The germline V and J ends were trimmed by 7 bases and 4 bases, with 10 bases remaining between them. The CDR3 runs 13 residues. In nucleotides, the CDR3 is TGTGCCAGCACCCGAACTAGTAATGAAAAACTGTTTTTT. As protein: CASTRTSNEKLFF.

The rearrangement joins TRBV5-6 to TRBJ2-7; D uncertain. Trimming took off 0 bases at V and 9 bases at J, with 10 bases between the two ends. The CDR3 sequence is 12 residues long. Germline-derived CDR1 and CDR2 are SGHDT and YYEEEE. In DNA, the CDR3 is TGTGCCAGCAGCTTGGCCCGTCACTTGCAGTACTTC. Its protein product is CASSLARHLQYF.

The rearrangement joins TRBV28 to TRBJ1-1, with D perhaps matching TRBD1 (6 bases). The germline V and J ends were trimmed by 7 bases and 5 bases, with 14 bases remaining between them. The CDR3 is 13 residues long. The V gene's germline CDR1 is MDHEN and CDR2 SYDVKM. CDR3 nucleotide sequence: TGTGCCAGCACCGGGGGGCTGGGTACTGAAGCTTTCTTT. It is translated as CASTGGLGTEAFF.

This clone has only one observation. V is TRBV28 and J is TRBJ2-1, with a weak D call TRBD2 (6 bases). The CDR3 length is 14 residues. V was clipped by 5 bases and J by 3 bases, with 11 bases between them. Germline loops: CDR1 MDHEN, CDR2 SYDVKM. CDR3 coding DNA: TGTGCCAGCAGTCAGAGGCGGGACTACAATGAGCAGTTCTTC. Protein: CASSQRRDYNEQFF.

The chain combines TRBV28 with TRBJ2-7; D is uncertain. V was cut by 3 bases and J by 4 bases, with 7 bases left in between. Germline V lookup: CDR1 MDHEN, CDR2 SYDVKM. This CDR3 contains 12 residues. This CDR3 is CASSLVGYEQYF. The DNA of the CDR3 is TGTGCCAGCAGTTTGGTGGGATACGAGCAGTACTTC. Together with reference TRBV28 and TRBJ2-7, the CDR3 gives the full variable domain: DVKVTQSSRYLVKRTGEKVFLECVQDMDHENMFWYRQDPGLGLRLIYFSYDVKMKEKGDIPEGYSVSREKKERFSLILESASTNQTSMYLCASSLVGYEQYFGPGTRLTVT.